The TCR beta chain described here comes from a study of blood T cell repertoires in COVID-19. This CDR3 is built from 13 residues. The germline V gene has CDR1 WSHSY and CDR2 SAAADI. V was shortened by 3 bases and J by 7 bases, with 10 bases between the two germline ends. Clones were sequenced by immunoSEQ multiplex PCR, and TCRdb holds only the in-frame ones, with some missing. The sample shows around 450,000 clones, 70% to 90% of them seen only once. Sequenced sample: PBMCs or T cells enriched from blood (not recorded which). This clonotype was sampled from a woman aged 18-29 years with acute COVID-19. This chain links TRBV10-2 with TRBJ1-5; maybe TRBD1 (6 bases). CDR3 sequence (DNA): TGCGCCAGCAGTGACAGGGGAGGGCAGCCCCAGCATTTT. This gives the protein CASSDRGGQPQHF.